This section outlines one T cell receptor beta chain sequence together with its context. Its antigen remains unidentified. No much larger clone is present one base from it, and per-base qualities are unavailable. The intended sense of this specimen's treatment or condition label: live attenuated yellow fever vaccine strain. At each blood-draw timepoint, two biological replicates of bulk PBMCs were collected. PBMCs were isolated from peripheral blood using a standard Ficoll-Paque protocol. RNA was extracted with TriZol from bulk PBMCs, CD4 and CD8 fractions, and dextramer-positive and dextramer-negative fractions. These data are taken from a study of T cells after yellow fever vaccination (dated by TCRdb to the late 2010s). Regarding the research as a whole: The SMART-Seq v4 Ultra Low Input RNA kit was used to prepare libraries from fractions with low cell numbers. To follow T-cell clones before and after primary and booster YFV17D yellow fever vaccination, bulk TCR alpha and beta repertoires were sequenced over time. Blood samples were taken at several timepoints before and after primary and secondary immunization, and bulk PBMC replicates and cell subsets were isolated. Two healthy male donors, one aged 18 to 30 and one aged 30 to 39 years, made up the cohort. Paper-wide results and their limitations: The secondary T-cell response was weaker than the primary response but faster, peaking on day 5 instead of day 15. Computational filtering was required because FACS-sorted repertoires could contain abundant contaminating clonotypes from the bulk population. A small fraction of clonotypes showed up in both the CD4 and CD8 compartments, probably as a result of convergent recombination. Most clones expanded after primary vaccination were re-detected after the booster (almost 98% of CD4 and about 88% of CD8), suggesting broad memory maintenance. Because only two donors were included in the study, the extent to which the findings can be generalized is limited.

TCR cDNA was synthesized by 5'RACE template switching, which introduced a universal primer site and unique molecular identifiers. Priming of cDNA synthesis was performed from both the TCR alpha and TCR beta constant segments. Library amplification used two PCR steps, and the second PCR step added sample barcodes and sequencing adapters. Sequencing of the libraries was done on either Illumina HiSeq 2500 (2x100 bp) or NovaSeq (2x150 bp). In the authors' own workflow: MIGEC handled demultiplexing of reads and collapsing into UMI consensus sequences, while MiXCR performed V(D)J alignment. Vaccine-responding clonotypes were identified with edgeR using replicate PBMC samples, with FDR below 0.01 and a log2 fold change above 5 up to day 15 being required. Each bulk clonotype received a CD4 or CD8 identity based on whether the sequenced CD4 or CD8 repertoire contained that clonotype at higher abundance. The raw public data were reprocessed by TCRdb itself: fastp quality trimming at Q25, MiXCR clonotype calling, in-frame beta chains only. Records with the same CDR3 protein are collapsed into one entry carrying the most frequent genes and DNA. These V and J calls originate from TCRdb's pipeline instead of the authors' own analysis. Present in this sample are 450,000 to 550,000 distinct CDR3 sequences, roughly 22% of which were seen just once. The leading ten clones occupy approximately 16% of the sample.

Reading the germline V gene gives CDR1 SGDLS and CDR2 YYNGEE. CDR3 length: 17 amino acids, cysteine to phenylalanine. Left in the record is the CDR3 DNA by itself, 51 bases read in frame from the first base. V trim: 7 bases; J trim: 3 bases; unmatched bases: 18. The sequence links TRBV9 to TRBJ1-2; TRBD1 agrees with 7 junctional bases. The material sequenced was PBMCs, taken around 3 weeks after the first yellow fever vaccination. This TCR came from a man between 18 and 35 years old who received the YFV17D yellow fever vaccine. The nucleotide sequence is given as TGTGCCAGCGGCGCCCACCTAAGACAGGGAGGAGACTATGGCTACACCTTC. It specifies CASGAHLRQGGDYGYTF.